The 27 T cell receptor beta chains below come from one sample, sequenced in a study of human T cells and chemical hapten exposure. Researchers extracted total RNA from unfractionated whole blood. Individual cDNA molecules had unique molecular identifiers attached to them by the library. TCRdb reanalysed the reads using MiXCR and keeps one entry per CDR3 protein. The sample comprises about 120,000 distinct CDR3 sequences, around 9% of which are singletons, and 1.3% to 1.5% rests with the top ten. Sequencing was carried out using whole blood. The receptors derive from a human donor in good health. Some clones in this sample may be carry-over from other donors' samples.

CDR3 sequence reads: CASSEQGAGTEAFF. CDR3 in DNA: TGTGCCAGCAGCGAACAGGGGGCAGGGACTGAAGCTTTCTTT. The V and J genes are TRBV7-2 and TRBJ1-1; 9 bases are shared with TRBD1. V was clipped by 5 bases and J by 5 bases; unmatched bases: 6. Looked up from germline, CDR1 is SGHTA and CDR2 is FQGNSA. The CDR3 covers 14 residues. The full variable domain, rest sourced from reference TRBV7-2 and TRBJ1-1, is GAGVSQSPSNKVTEKGKDVELRCDPISGHTALYWYRQSLGQGLEFLIYFQGNSAPDKSGLPSDRFSAERTGGSVSTLTIQRTQQEDSAVYLCASSEQGAGTEAFFGQGTRLTVV.

CDR3 amino acids: CASRTSSNTGELFF. CDR3 coding DNA: TGCGCCAGCAGAACATCGTCTAACACCGGGGAGCTGTTTTTT. This rearrangement joins TRBV5-1 to TRBJ2-2; D is ambiguous. The CDR3 extends over 14 amino acids. The V gene lost 5 bases and the J gene lost 2 bases, with 10 bases spanning the gap. Germline assignment: CDR1 SGHRS and CDR2 YFSETQ. The whole variable domain, filled in from reference TRBV5-1 and TRBJ2-2, reads KAGVTQTPRYLIKTRGQQVTLSCSPISGHRSVSWYQQTPGQGLQFLFEYFSETQRNKGNFPGRFSGRQFSNSRSEMNVSTLELGDSALYLCASRTSSNTGELFFGEGSRLTVL.

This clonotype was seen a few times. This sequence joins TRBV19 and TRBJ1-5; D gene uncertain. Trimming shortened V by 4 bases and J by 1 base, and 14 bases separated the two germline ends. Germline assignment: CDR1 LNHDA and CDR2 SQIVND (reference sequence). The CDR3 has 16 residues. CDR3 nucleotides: TGTGCCAGTAGTACGGGGTCCCTTCCGAGCAATCAGCCCCAGCATTTT. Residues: CASSTGSLPSNQPQHF.

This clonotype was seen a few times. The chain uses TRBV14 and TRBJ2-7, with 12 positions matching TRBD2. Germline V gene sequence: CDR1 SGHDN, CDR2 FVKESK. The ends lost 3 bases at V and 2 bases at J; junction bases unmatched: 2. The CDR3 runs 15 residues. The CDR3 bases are TGTGCCAGCAGCCACTCTAGCGGGAGGGCCTACGAGCAGTACTTC. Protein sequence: CASSHSSGRAYEQYF.

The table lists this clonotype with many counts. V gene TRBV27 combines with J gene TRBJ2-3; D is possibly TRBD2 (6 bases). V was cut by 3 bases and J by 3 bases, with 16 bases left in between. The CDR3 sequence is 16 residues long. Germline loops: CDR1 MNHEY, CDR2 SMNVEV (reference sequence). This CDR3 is CASSFVRGSGTDTQYF. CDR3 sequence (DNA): TGTGCCAGCAGTTTTGTCCGGGGGAGTGGGACAGATACGCAGTATTTT.

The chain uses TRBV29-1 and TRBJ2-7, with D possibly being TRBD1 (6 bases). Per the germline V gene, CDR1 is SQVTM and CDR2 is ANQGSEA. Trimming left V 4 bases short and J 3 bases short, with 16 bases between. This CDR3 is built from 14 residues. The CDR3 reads CSVGKGGTRYEQYF. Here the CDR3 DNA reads TGCAGCGTTGGGAAAGGGGGAACCCGCTACGAGCAGTACTTC.

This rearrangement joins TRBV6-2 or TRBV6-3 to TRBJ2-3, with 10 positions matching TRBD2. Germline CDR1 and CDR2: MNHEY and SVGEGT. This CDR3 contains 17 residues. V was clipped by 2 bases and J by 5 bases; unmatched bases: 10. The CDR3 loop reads CASSYGRPGLAQDTQYF. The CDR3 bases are TGTGCCAGCAGTTACGGAAGACCGGGACTAGCGCAAGATACGCAGTATTTT.

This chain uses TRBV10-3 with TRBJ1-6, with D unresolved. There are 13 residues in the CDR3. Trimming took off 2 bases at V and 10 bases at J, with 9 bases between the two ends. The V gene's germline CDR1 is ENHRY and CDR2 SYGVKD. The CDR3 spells CAISEILVSPLHF. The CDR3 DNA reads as TGTGCCATCAGTGAGATACTCGTGTCACCCCTCCACTTT.

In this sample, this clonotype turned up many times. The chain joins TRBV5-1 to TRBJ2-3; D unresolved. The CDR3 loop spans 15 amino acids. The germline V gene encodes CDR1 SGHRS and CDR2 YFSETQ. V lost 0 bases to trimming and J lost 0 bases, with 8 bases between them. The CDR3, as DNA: TGCGCCAGCAGCTTGGTTCCAGGAAGCACAGATACGCAGTATTTT. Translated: CASSLVPGSTDTQYF. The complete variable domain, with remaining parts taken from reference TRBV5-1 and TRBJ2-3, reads KAGVTQTPRYLIKTRGQQVTLSCSPISGHRSVSWYQQTPGQGLQFLFEYFSETQRNKGNFPGRFSGRQFSNSRSEMNVSTLELGDSALYLCASSLVPGSTDTQYFGPGTRLTVL.

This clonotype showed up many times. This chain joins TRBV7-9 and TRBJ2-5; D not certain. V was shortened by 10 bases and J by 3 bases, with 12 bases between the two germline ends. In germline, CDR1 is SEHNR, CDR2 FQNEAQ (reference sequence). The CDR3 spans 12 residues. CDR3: CATRGSEETQYF. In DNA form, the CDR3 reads TGTGCCACCCGAGGAAGTGAAGAGACCCAGTACTTC.

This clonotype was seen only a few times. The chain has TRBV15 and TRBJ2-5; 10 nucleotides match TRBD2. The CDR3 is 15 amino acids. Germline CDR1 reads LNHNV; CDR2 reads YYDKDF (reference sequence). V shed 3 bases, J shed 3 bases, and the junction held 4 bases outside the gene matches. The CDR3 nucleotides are TGTGCCACCAGCAGGGCCGGGACTAGCGAAGAGACCCAGTACTTC. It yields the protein CATSRAGTSEETQYF.

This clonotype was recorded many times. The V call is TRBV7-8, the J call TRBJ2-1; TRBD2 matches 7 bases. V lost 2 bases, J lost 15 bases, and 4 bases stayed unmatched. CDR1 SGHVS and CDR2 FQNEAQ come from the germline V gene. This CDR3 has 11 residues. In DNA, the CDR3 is TGTGCCAGCAGCTTATTGACTAGCCCGTTCTTC. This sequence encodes CASSLLTSPFF.

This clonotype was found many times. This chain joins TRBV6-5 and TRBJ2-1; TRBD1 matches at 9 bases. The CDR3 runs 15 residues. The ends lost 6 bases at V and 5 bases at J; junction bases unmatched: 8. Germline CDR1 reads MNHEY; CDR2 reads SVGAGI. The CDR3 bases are TGTGCCAGCAGCGGCACAGGGGGCGCGAACAATGAGCAGTTCTTC. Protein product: CASSGTGGANNEQFF.

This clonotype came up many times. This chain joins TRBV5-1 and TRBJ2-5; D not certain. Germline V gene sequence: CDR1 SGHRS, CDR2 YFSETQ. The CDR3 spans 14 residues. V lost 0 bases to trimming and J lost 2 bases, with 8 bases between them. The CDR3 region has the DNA TGCGCCAGCAGCTTGGACGTCAGGCAAGAGACCCAGTACTTC. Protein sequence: CASSLDVRQETQYF.

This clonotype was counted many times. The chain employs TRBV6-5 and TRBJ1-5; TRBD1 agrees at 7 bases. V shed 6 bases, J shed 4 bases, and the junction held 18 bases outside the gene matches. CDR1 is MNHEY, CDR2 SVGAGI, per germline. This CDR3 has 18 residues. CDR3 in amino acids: CASSLRAPGQLPNQPQHF. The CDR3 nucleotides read TGTGCCAGCAGCCTACGGGCCCCGGGACAGCTCCCAAATCAGCCCCAGCATTTT.

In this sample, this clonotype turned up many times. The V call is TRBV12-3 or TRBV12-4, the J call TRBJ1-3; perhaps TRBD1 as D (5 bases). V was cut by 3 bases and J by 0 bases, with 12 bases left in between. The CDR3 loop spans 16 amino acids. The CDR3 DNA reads TGTGCCAGCAGTTTTAGCCTCGACAGCTCTGGAAACACCATATATTTT. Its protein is CASSFSLDSSGNTIYF.

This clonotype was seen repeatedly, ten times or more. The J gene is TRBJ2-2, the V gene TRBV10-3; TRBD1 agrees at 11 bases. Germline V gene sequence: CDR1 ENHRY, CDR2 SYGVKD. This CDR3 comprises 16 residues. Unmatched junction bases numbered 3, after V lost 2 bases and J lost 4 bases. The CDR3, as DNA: TGTGCCATCAGTGAGGGACAGGGGGCGGCCACCGGGGAGCTGTTTTTT. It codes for CAISEGQGAATGELFF.

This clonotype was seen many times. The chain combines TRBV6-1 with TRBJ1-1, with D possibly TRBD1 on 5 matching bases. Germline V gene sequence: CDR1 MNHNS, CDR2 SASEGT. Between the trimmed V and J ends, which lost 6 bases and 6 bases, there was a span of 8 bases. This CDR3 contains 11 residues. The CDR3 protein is CASRGRAEAFF. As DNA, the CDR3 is TGTGCCAGCAGGGGCAGGGCTGAAGCTTTCTTT.

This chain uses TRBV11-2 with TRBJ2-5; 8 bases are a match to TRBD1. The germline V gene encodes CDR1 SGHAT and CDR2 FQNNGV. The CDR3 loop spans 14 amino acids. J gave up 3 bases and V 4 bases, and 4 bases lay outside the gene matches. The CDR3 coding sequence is TGTGCCAGCAGCTGGACAGGGCAGAAAGAGACCCAGTACTTC. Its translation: CASSWTGQKETQYF.

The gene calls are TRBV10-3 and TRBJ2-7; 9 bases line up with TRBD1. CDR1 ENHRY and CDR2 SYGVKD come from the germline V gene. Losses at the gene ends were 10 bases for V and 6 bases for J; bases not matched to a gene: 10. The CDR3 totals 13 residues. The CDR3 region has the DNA TGTGCCACCGCGTCTGGACAGGGGTTCGAGCAGTACTTC. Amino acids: CATASGQGFEQYF.

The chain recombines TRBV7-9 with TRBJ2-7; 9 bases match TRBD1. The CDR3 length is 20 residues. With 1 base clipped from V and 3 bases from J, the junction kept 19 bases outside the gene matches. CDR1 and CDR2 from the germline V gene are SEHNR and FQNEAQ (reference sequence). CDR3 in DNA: TGTGCCAGCAGCTTAGTCCCACCGGACAGGGGACCACGGCTGTTCTACGAGCAGTACTTC. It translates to CASSLVPPDRGPRLFYEQYF. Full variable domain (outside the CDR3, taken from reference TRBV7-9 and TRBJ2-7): DTGVSQNPRHKITKRGQNVTFRCDPISEHNRLYWYRQTLGQGPEFLTYFQNEAQLEKSRLLSDRFSAERPKGSFSTLEIQRTEQGDSAMYLCASSLVPPDRGPRLFYEQYFGPGTRLTVT.

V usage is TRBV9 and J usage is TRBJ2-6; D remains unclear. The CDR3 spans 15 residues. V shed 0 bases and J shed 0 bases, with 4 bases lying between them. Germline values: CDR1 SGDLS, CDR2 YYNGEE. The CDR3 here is CASSVEGSGANVLTF. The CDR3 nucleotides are TGTGCCAGCAGCGTAGAGGGCTCTGGGGCCAACGTCCTGACTTTC.

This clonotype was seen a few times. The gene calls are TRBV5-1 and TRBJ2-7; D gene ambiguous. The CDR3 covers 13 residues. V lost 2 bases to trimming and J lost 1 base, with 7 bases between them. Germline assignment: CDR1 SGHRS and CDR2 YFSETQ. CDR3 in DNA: TGCGCCAGCAGCTTACCAGCATCCTACGAGCAGTACTTC. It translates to CASSLPASYEQYF. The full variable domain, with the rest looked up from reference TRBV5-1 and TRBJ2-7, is KAGVTQTPRYLIKTRGQQVTLSCSPISGHRSVSWYQQTPGQGLQFLFEYFSETQRNKGNFPGRFSGRQFSNSRSEMNVSTLELGDSALYLCASSLPASYEQYFGPGTRLTVT.

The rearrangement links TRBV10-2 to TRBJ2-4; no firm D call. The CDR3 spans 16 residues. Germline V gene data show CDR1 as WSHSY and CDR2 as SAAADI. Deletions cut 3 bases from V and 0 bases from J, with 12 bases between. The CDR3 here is CASSEQRTIAKNIQYF. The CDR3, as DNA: TGCGCCAGCAGTGAACAACGGACCATAGCCAAAAACATTCAGTACTTC.

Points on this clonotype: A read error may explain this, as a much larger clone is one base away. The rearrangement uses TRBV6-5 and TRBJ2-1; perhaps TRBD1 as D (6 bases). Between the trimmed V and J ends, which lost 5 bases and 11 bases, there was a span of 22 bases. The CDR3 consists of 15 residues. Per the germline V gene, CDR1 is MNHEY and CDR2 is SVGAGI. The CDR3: CASSTGPVLSNKQFF. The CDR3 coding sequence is TGTGCCAGCAGTACAGGGCCCGTCTTATCGAATAAGCAGTTCTTC.

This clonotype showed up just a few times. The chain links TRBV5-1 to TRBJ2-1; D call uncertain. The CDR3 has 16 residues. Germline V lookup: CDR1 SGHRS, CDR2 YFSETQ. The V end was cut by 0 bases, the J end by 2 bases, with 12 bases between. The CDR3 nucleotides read TGCGCCAGCAGCTTGGATATAGACGGAACCTACAATGAGCAGTTCTTC. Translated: CASSLDIDGTYNEQFF.

CDR3 sequence: CASSLEGGAETQYF. The CDR3 region has the DNA TGTGCCAGCAGCTTAGAAGGGGGCGCGGAGACCCAGTACTTC. The V call is TRBV7-8, the J call TRBJ2-5; 7 nucleotides match TRBD1. In germline, CDR1 is SGHVS, CDR2 FQNEAQ. This CDR3 contains 14 residues. Germline trimming cut 1 base from V and 5 bases from J; bases unmatched to any gene: 4.